This section outlines one T cell receptor beta chain sequence together with its context. Its antigen is not known. Study donors comprised healthy, HIV-negative adults devoid of recent acute infection or vaccination. Adult Caucasians living in Nashville, Tennessee made up all of the donors. Sequencing was performed with immunoSEQ multiplex PCR; in TCRdb, only in-frame clones are kept and a portion is missing. The sample carries roughly 1.4 million clones, about 98.5% recorded once. This specimen belongs to a study of shared clonotypes between healthy human individuals. Study details: Three plates each covered CD4 naive and memory; CD8 naive two, CD8 memory one. Study-level results: Naive CD4 clonotype sharing across several donors was about 5%.

Germline values: CDR1 MDHEN, CDR2 SYDVKM. Losses at the gene ends were 3 bases for V and 4 bases for J; bases not matched to a gene: 4. The CDR3 contains 15 residues. Material: naive CD4+ T cells sorted from blood. Indicated subset: CD45RA+ positively selected. The clonotype comes from a man under 40 in good health. The chain uses TRBV28 and TRBJ2-7; 12 bases are a match to TRBD2. The CDR3 protein is CASSLATSGSYEQYF. CDR3 nucleotides: TGTGCCAGCAGTTTGGCGACTAGCGGGAGTTACGAGCAGTACTTC. Full variable domain (missing parts from reference TRBV28 and TRBJ2-7): DVKVTQSSRYLVKRTGEKVFLECVQDMDHENMFWYRQDPGLGLRLIYFSYDVKMKEKGDIPEGYSVSREKKERFSLILESASTNQTSMYLCASSLATSGSYEQYFGPGTRLTVT.